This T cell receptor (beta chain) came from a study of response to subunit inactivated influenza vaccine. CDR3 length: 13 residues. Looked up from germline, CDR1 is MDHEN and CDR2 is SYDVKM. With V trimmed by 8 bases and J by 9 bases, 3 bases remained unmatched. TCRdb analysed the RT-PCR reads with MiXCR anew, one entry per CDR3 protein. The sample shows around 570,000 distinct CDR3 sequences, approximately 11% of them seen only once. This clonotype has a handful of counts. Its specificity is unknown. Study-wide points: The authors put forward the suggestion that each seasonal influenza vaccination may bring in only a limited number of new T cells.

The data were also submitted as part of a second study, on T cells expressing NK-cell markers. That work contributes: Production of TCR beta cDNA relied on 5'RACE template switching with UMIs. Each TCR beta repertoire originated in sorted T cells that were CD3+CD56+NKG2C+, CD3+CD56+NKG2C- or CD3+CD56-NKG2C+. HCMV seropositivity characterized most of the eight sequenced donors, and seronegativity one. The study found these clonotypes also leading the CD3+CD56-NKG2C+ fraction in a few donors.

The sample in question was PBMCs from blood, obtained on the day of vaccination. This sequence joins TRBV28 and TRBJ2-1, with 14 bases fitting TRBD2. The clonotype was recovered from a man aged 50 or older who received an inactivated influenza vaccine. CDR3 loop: CASRTSGRSEQFF. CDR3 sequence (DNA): TGTGCCAGCCGGACTAGCGGGAGGAGTGAGCAGTTCTTC.